This T cell receptor (beta chain) was profiled in a study of blood T cell repertoires in COVID-19. Trimming removed 5 bases from V and 3 bases from J, with 13 bases in between. The germline V gene encodes CDR1 LNHDA and CDR2 SQIVND (reference sequence). The CDR3 is made up of 15 amino acids. The authors' processing: Using reference gene primer amplification, nucleated cell counts were estimated. Generated by immunoSEQ multiplex PCR, the TCRdb table keeps only in-frame clones and is missing some. The D gene and trimming were derived from the DNA, and the V and J assignments and clone size from that table. Altogether fewer than 250,000 clones are present, 80% to 90% being singletons, with the ten largest covering around 4%.

This clonotype originated in a man aged 45-65 years with acute or convalescent COVID-19. The material sequenced was peripheral blood. The chain employs TRBV19 and TRBJ2-2, with D perhaps TRBD1 (6 bases). For the CDR3, the DNA is TGTGCCAGTAGTCCTAAACAGGGCTACACCGGGGAGCTGTTTTTT. This sequence encodes CASSPKQGYTGELFF. Together with reference TRBV19 and TRBJ2-2, the CDR3 gives the full variable domain: DGGITQSPKYLFRKEGQNVTLSCEQNLNHDAMYWYRQDPGQGLRLIYYSQIVNDFQKGDIAEGYSVSREKKESFPLTVTSAQKNPTAFYLCASSPKQGYTGELFFGEGSRLTVL.